This TCR beta chain derives from a study of memory B cells and T cells in multiple sclerosis. Sequencing was performed with immunoSEQ multiplex PCR; in TCRdb, only in-frame clones are kept and a portion is missing. This table has 30,000 or so clones, about 83% appearing once. Separate sequencing covered autoproliferating (CFSE-dim) and non-proliferating (CFSE-high) T cells from stimulus-free culture. Pooled replicate wells came from approximately 5x10^7 CFSE-labeled PBMCs cultured less than 9 days without stimulus. The PBMCs received roughly 0.5 uM CFSE and serum-free culture with no added stimuli. This clone appeared once. Its antigen is as yet unknown. Study-level findings and limits: Shared clonotype counts depended on differing compartment clone-set sizes and were normalized.

The receptor's source is a human donor with multiple sclerosis. Source material: PBMCs from blood kept in culture.

This chain's CDR3 is CASSPPRPPSYGYTF. The CDR3 DNA reads as TGTGCCAGCAGTCCCCCAAGGCCACCTAGCTATGGCTACACCTTC. This chain uses TRBV28 with TRBJ1-2, with unresolved D. The CDR3 runs 15 residues. V dropped 5 bases and J dropped 4 bases, with 17 bases sitting between them. The V gene's germline CDR1 is MDHEN and CDR2 SYDVKM.